Here is one TCR beta chain with its context. Its antigen is currently unknown. These data are taken from a study of T cell responses to AZD1222 COVID-19 vaccine. Broader study findings: Among the donors, most were white British and more were female, and clonal diversity was possibly underestimated. Seropositive status at baseline applied to only 5 to 7 AZD1222 recipients.

Clones were read by immunoSEQ multiplex PCR, and TCRdb kept only the in-frame ones, dropping some. The table shows tens of thousands of clones, with over 75% occurring only once. Sequenced material: peripheral blood, taken 28 days after the second AZD1222 dose. This TCR derives from an adult who received the AZD1222 COVID-19 vaccine.

The CDR3 DNA reads as TGTGCCATCAGTGAAAGGCCCAGCAATCAGCCCCAGCATTTT. This sequence encodes CAISERPSNQPQHF. This rearrangement joins TRBV10-3 to TRBJ1-5; the D is unclear. The germline V gene has CDR1 ENHRY and CDR2 SYGVKD. Trimming left V 3 bases short and J 1 base short, with 7 bases between. The CDR3 contains 14 residues.